These T cell receptor beta chains were read from a single sample in a study of T-cell memory formation after mild COVID-19. TCRdb recomputed calls from the 5' RACE reads with MiXCR, one row per CDR3 protein. The repertoire holds roughly 400,000 distinct CDR3 sequences, with more than 15% as singletons. Sequenced input: PBMCs or a T cell subset sorted from them (not recorded which). These receptors all stem from a man aged 18 to 30 who had mild COVID-19 (a few samples of this study predate the infection). Cell type and time point are not known. Each CDR3 is given with its conserved first and last residue. The D gene is left open where the match is weak. Some rows mark clone size as missing; the rest say once, few, many or name a class of expanded clone.

j_call v_call clone_size d_call cdr3_aa cdr3_nt
TRBJ1-3 TRBV4-3 few . CASSQDGHRGNTIYF TGCGCCAGCAGCCAAGATGGACATAGAGGAAACACCATATATTTT
TRBJ1-2 TRBV6-2/TRBV6-3 . TRBD1 CASSRTGSTYTF TGTGCCAGCAGCCGGACAGGCTCCACTTACACCTTC
TRBJ2-2 TRBV25-1 few . CASAPITRDTGELFF TGTGCCAGCGCTCCCATAACCCGAGACACCGGGGAGCTGTTTTTT
TRBJ2-6 TRBV7-3 . TRBD1 CASSLIRDRGFGANVLTF TGTGCCAGCAGCTTAATCCGGGACAGGGGATTTGGGGCCAACGTCCTGACTTTC
TRBJ2-1 TRBV12-3/TRBV12-4 . . CASRKRDEQFF TGTGCCAGCAGAAAGCGGGATGAGCAGTTCTTC
TRBJ2-1 TRBV24-1 few TRBD2 CATSGGADSSYNEQFF TGTGCCACCAGCGGGGGGGCAGATTCCTCCTACAATGAGCAGTTCTTC
TRBJ2-2 TRBV5-1 many . CASRPKPTGELFF TGCGCCAGCAGACCCAAACCGACGGGGGAGCTGTTTTTT
TRBJ2-5 TRBV27 few . CASSFGSLQTQYF TGTGCCAGCAGTTTTGGGAGTTTACAGACCCAGTACTTC
TRBJ2-2 TRBV2 few . CASSAGLSETGELFF TGTGCCAGCAGTGCGGGACTCTCAGAGACCGGGGAGCTGTTTTTT
TRBJ2-7 TRBV4-1 few . CASSPAGGGFSSYEQYF TGCGCCAGCAGCCCCGCGGGTGGGGGTTTCAGCTCCTACGAGCAGTACTTC
TRBJ1-2 TRBV12-3/TRBV12-4 . . CASSLSQGRTYGYTF TGTGCCAGCAGTCTCAGCCAGGGACGGACTTATGGCTACACCTTC
TRBJ2-2 TRBV24-1 few . CATSEGGADTGELFF TGTGCCACCAGTGAGGGGGGCGCCGACACCGGGGAGCTGTTTTTT
TRBJ1-2 TRBV25-1 few . CASSELGGNYGYTF TGTGCCAGCAGTGAATTAGGAGGGAACTATGGCTACACCTTC
TRBJ1-6 TRBV6-6 . TRBD1 CASSYPDGTANSPLHF TGTGCCAGCAGTTACCCGGACGGGACAGCTAATTCACCCCTCCACTTT
TRBJ1-2 TRBV29-1 . . CSVGGRDYGYTF TGCAGCGTTGGGGGGAGGGACTATGGCTACACCTTC
TRBJ2-7 TRBV5-1 few TRBD2 CASSLAGFGSGEYF TGCGCCAGCAGCTTGGCAGGGTTTGGTAGCGGGGAGTACTTC
TRBJ2-3 TRBV5-1 few . CASSLLSSSSDTQYF TGCGCCAGCAGCTTGCTAAGTTCCTCCTCAGATACGCAGTATTTT